Below, 5 T cell receptor beta chains from the same sample are listed, as sequenced in a study of blood T cell repertoires in COVID-19. Produced via immunoSEQ multiplex PCR; TCRdb's table is partial and in-frame only. The sample yields over 90,000 clones, roughly nine tenths seen once. The sample consisted of peripheral blood. The receptors were gathered from a woman aged 80 or over in a cohort sampled during active COVID-19.

CDR3 amino acids: CASSKTGWSTDTQYF. The DNA of the CDR3 is TGTGCCAGTAGTAAAACAGGGTGGAGCACAGATACGCAGTATTTT. The rearrangement uses TRBV19 and TRBJ2-3; weak D call: TRBD1 (6 bases). Germline CDR1 reads LNHDA; CDR2 reads SQIVND (reference sequence). The CDR3 loop spans 15 amino acids. Trimming removed 4 bases from V and 0 bases from J, with 11 bases in between. The whole variable domain, filled in from reference TRBV19 and TRBJ2-3, reads DGGITQSPKYLFRKEGQNVTLSCEQNLNHDAMYWYRQDPGQGLRLIYYSQIVNDFQKGDIAEGYSVSREKKESFPLTVTSAQKNPTAFYLCASSKTGWSTDTQYFGPGTRLTVL.

The J gene is TRBJ2-1, the V gene TRBV10-3; 14 nucleotides match TRBD2. The CDR3 runs to 15 residues. Germline values: CDR1 ENHRY, CDR2 SYGVKD. Trimming cost V 6 bases and J 10 bases; bases outside gene matches: 8. CDR3 protein: CAISPGLAGAREQFF. In DNA, the CDR3 is TGTGCCATCAGCCCGGGACTAGCGGGGGCTCGGGAGCAGTTCTTC.

This clone was seen more than once but under ten times. This sequence joins TRBV3-1 (or the pseudogene TRBV3-2) and TRBJ1-2; D possibly corresponds to TRBD1 (5 bases). V dropped 0 bases and J dropped 4 bases, with 12 bases sitting between them. CDR3 size: 15 residues. Germline CDR1 LGHDT, CDR2 YNNKEL (reference sequence). CDR3 nucleotides: TGTGCCAGCAGCCAAGAATGGGGAGGGACCTATGGCTACACCTTC. It specifies CASSQEWGGTYGYTF.

J is TRBJ2-5 and V is TRBV2, with 14 nucleotides matching TRBD2. From germline, CDR1 is SNHLY and CDR2 FYNNEI. V lost 8 bases and J lost 4; bases outside the gene matches: 9. This CDR3 has 16 residues. Here the CDR3 DNA reads TGTGCCAGCTCCCCGACTAGCGGGAGGGCCTCAGAGACCCAGTACTTC. Its translation is CASSPTSGRASETQYF.

The chain carries TRBV2 and TRBJ1-1, with D possibly being TRBD1 (5 bases). CDR1 is SNHLY and CDR2 is FYNNEI in the germline V gene. Trimming stripped 6 bases from V and 4 bases from J, with 12 bases between. The CDR3 length is 13 residues. CDR3 nucleotide sequence: TGTGCCAGCAGCCCAGGGTTGAGCACTGAAGCTTTCTTT. Its translation is CASSPGLSTEAFF.